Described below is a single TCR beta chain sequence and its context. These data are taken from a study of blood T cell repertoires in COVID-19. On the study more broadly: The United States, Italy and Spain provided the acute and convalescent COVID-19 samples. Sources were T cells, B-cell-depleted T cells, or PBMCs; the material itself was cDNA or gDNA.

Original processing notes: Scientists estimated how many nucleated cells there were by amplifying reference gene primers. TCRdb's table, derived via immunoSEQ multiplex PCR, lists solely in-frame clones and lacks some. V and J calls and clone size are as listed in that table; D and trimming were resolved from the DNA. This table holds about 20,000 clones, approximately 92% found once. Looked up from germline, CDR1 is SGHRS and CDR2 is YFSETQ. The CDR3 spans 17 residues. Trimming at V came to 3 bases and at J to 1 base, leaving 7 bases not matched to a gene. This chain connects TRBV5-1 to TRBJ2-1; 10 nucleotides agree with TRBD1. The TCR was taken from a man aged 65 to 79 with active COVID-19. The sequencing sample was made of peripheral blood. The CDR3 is CASSWRPGQGSYNEQFF. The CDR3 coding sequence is TGCGCCAGCAGCTGGAGACCGGGACAGGGGTCCTACAATGAGCAGTTCTTC.